The T cell receptor beta chain described here comes from a study of cytomegalovirus exposure and HLA in healthy donors (dated 2017 in TCRdb). Regarding the research as a whole: According to an earlier analysis of around 600 of the donors, some 180 million T cells yielded some 110 million unique TCR beta sequences and around 280 Gb of sequence data. Among the approximately 430 genotyped donors, approximately 77% belonged to the genetic ancestry cluster associated with self-reported Caucasian donors. Genome-wide SNP genotypes for about 65% of the roughly 700 donors were used in a later genetic analysis, which treated that subset as a discovery cohort. The study was designed to test whether signatures of past pathogen exposure could be identified by cataloging public T cell receptors. The T cell repertoires of under 700 subjects were profiled by immunosequencing and related to cytomegalovirus serostatus. To predict cytomegalovirus infection status, the study brought together high-throughput TCR immunosequencing, statistical association of individual TCRs with disease status, and machine learning. A later analysis re-analyzed previously published TCR beta repertoires from 666 donors and added high-resolution HLA genotyping to study TCR occurrence patterns. Every repertoire in the discovery cohort had been generated on one and the same sequencing platform. The later analysis used no new phenotypic data to find candidate immune exposures, relying instead on TCR beta sequences and their occurrence across donors. A separate validation cohort of roughly 130 different subjects was used in addition to the roughly 670-subject first cohort. The number of donors typed differed by locus, with 629-630 for A, B, C, DRB1 and DQB1, around 520 for DQA1, some 570 for DPA1, and some 440 for DPB1. An earlier analysis of around 540 of the donors applied high-throughput TCR beta sequencing to assess whether each TCR beta V gene segment acted as functional or pseudogenic. Donor age, sex, ethnicity and CMV serostatus were collected together with the repertoire data. On average, roughly 240,000 unique TCR beta nucleotide sequences were sequenced per donor among about 400 genotyped donors of the cohort, with 15% to 20% of those sequences being non-productive. Class I and class II HLA loci were covered by the typing at four-digit resolution. An early release covering around 630 HLA-typed donors comprised about 290 gigabases of sequencing data and 85 million to 100 million unique TCR sequences. Several DR-DQ haplotypes were handled as single units for association and clustering because linkage in the cohort was strong. Overall results and qualifications from the work: A later analysis found that HLA-associated TCR beta chains were more clonally expanded and had lower generation probabilities than equally common non-associated chains. Most TCR sequences were observed very rarely across donors, whereas some public TCRs were present in many individuals. The cohort was sequenced for TCR beta chains only, and without alpha or paired-chain data the features that could be detected were limited. Cytomegalovirus status was reported to be diagnosed by the classifier with high specificity and sensitivity in both the original and validation cohorts. In an earlier analysis of approximately 590 of the donors, most TCR beta V segments appeared in productive rearrangements about 90% or about 30% of the time, broadly matching IMGT annotations. A later analysis found that most CMV-associated TCR beta chains appeared HLA-restricted, with HLA associations seemingly driven largely by CMV exposure. According to the authors, the approach could potentially be generalized to other disease states and immunological phenotypes. In a later analysis, several top co-occurrence clusters were reported to appear linked to parvovirus B19, influenza, CMV and Epstein-Barr virus. Sequencing depth was assumed to be roughly uniform across donors in the presence/absence analyses, though that assumption may not hold. A later analysis found that TCR association rates varied across HLA loci, with DRB1 alleles showing the most associated TCRs and HLA-C alleles the fewest. The study gave a list of 150 to 200 TCR beta chains associated with cytomegalovirus. Immune exposure information for the cohort was limited to CMV serostatus. In a later genetic analysis, a missense DCLRE1C variant was associated with V-gene and J-gene trimming of TCR beta chains, and the association was replicated in an independent cohort. According to a later genetic analysis, donors in an Asian-associated ancestry cluster had fewer N-insertions in productive TCRs than the approximately 650-donor mean. Correlated functional status among segregating V segments might reflect linkage disequilibrium, but an unknown experimental factor could not be ruled out. Some IMGT-functional V segments, including TRBV6-2 and TRBV6-3, could not be distinguished by the 87-base-pair reads and were therefore excluded. Because counts were too low, about 18 rarely observed V segments, including chromosome 9 orphons, were excluded from the earlier analysis of under 650 of the donors. A cluster of highly shared sequence variants was judged likely to represent a technical artifact of the sequencing pipeline. A further reported finding was that TCR beta sequences accurately predicted the HLA-A and HLA-B alleles for most subjects in the first cohort. At a false discovery rate of 0.05, a later analysis linked 16,000 or so TCR beta sequences to specific HLA alleles. In vitro tests confirmed that a few of the cytomegalovirus-associated TCR beta chains recognize cytomegalovirus antigens. Because HLA typing was unavailable for some donors at each locus, only the typed subset was used in association tests. Assigning TCR associations to individual alleles was difficult when HLA alleles, especially DR and DQ, strongly co-occurred.

Points on this clone: The antigen it recognizes is unknown. Base-call qualities are not available, and no considerably larger clone is one nucleotide away.

The cohort consisted of 600 to 700 healthy bone marrow donors. At the time of sampling, all cohort members were nominally healthy, though unrecorded immune exposures were likely present. The donor was CMV seronegative and belonged to the group of several hundred seronegative cohort members. A peripheral blood sample was provided by each donor, and peripheral blood mononuclear cells were used for TCR beta sequencing. Genomic DNA extraction from the blood cell samples was performed with the Qiagen DNeasy Blood Extraction Kit. The CDR3 sequence holds 15 residues, the cysteine and phenylalanine included. This entry keeps only the CDR3 DNA: 45 bases, framed from base 1. V gives up 4 bases and J gives up 0 bases, and the segment between their germline ends measures 13 bases. From the germline V gene, CDR1 is SNHLY and CDR2 is FYNNEI. Receptor amplification or capture employed the immunoSEQ multiplex PCR assay. For the multiplex PCR, a mixture combining 60 forward primers for TCR Vbeta segments and 13 reverse primers for TCR Jbeta segments was used. The CDR3 region of rearranged TCR beta genes was amplified from genomic DNA with a multiplex PCR assay. The amplified TCR beta libraries were sequenced on the Illumina HiSeq System as 87-base-pair reads. The study's own analysis went as follows. A later analysis counted 75 million to 100 million unique TCR beta chains across the 640 or so repertoires, and some 11 million of these chains were shared by at least two donors. Raw reads were error-corrected and collapsed into unique sequences by a nearest-neighbor algorithm in which closely related sequences were merged to remove PCR and sequencing errors. To assign V, D and J gene segments, CDR3 sequences were aligned to IMGT reference sequences. For a sequence to be retained, a match of at least six nucleotides was required to both a V gene segment and a J gene segment. A rearrangement counted as productive if the CDR3 had no stop codons and remained in frame with V and J, and every other rearrangement counted as non-productive. Following IMGT convention, CDR3 was defined as the stretch from the second conserved V-encoded cysteine to the conserved J-encoded phenylalanine. In an earlier analysis of roughly 610 of the donors, sequences lacking an unambiguous match to a single V gene segment were excluded. In an earlier analysis of some 590 of the donors, a V segment was called functional when productive rearrangements were above 56.7%, and segregating when the standard deviation between donors exceeded 5%. A statistical classification framework was developed to diagnose cytomegalovirus status using the catalog of TCR beta chain sequences. In a later analysis, TCR nucleotide sequences were compared against IMGT/GENE-DB human TR gene sequences so that V and J genes could be assigned. In a later analysis, CDR3 sequences and most-parsimonious VDJ recombination scenarios were assigned using the TCRdist pipeline. In a later analysis, each TCR beta chain was defined by its CDR3 amino acid sequence together with its V-gene family, and reads without a unique V-gene family were excluded. In a later analysis, fewer than 650 highly shared, low-generation-probability nucleotide sequences were removed to address suspected cross-contamination and a sequencing artifact. A later analysis calculated a clonal expansion index for each public chain from normalized within-repertoire ranks of inferred template counts. Generation probabilities in a later analysis came from a VDJ recombination model fitted to out-of-frame rearrangements, and those results were checked against IGoR. In a later analysis, TCR-TCR, TCR-HLA and TCR-CMV co-occurrence was scored with hypergeometric tests, and a repertoire-size bias correction was applied to TCR pairs. In a later analysis, false discovery rates were estimated by permuting HLA or CMV assignments 20 times. In a later analysis, co-occurring TCRs were grouped with DBSCAN, and TCRdist sequence similarity was added when clustering was performed within HLA-allele-positive subsets. Repertoires with fewer than 30,000 or more than 120,000 public chains, plus five repertoires with anomalous nucleotide sharing, were excluded from co-occurrence clustering. TCRdb stores this immuneACCESS table with in-frame sequences only. Part of the clones is absent; in the studies checked, under half of the shortfall reflects unresolved V genes, and no reason is known for the rest. V and J calls and clone size follow that table, whereas D and trimming were derived from the DNA. The sample table lists roughly 150,000 clones, roughly four fifths of them with a count of one. 1.3% to 1.5% of the sample is held by the ten biggest clonotypes.

The sequence links TRBV2 to TRBJ2-7; tentative D gene TRBD1, with 5 bases matching. The sample consisted of PBMCs. The clonotype was recovered from a young man in good health and CMV-seronegative. The CDR3 region: CASSARSTGSYEQYF. The nucleotide sequence reads as follows: TGTGCCAGCAGTGCTCGGTCCACAGGCTCCTACGAGCAGTACTTC.